These T cell receptor beta chains were read from a single sample in a study of glioma-infiltrating T cells. TCRdb reanalysed the multiplex PCR reads using MiXCR and keeps one entry per CDR3 protein. The sample shows about 380,000 distinct CDR3 sequences, 41% of them seen only once. Sequenced sample: glioma tissue, nonneoplastic brain tissue, or PBMCs (not recorded which). These receptors were obtained from a human donor with low-grade glioma or glioblastoma, undergoing nonglioma brain surgery, or in good health (not recorded which). Both conserved end residues are part of each CDR3. D genes are given only for firm matches.

D gene,V gene,J gene,CDR3 protein
TRBD1,TRBV25-1,TRBJ2-1,CASSATGTGVRDGQFF
-,TRBV6-1,TRBJ1-6,CASKRGVSSYNSPLHF
TRBD1,TRBV7-8,TRBJ2-1,CASSRDRVGYNEQFF
-,TRBV4-1,TRBJ2-1,CASSQDQSGVRYDEQFF
TRBD2,TRBV6-4,TRBJ2-7,CASCRTLAGESYEQYF
TRBD1,TRBV29-1,TRBJ1-2,CSVPTGGGGYTF
-,TRBV19,TRBJ1-1,CASSPKTANTEAFF
-,TRBV24-1,TRBJ1-1,CATSGGGTEAFF
TRBD2,TRBV27,TRBJ2-3,CASSPGTSGSTDTQYF
-,TRBV20-1,TRBJ1-2,CSARGGNRFLSNYGYTF
-,TRBV7-8,TRBJ2-1,CASSLWTGRTSFQEQFF
-,TRBV4-1,TRBJ1-5,CASTQKPSPPGSNQPQHF
-,TRBV6-1,TRBJ2-7,CASSPLPTVTYEQYF
TRBD1,TRBV25-1,TRBJ1-1,CASSEWGQEAFF
TRBD2,TRBV4-2,TRBJ2-7,CASSQDRGLAGGEYF
-,TRBV20-1,TRBJ2-7,CSARALIDYEQYF
-,TRBV7-3,-,CASSPRPQDSEQFF
TRBD1,TRBV5-4,TRBJ1-5,CASSRDREEKAQHF
-,TRBV29-1,TRBJ2-3,CSVGWGTDTQYF
TRBD1,TRBV4-1,TRBJ2-1,CASSRDRGFSYNEKFF
-,TRBV29-1,TRBJ2-7,CSVETDYYEQYF
-,TRBV14,TRBJ1-2,CASSQHTGFYGYTF
-,TRBV20-1,TRBJ2-1,CSARVGTEYHNERFF
-,TRBV27,TRBJ1-2,CASRAGLDIYGYTF
-,TRBV9,TRBJ1-3,CASSGFSSGNTIYF
-,TRBV15,TRBJ1-2,CATSRGREGTPNYGYTF
-,TRBV6-2/TRBV6-3,TRBJ2-7,CASSRTLGAYEQYF
-,TRBV20-1,TRBJ2-1,CSASEGSYNEQFF